The clone carrying this T cell receptor (beta chain) has just a few counts. What it recognizes is unknown. This entry is derived from a study of CD8+ T cells in alopecia areata. Study as a whole: Treated patients' severity was scored by percentage of affected scalp area. Overall study findings and caveats: With tofacitinib ongoing, many expanded lesional clones persisted in both scalp and blood. Since there was just one nonresponder, nobody can yet say how baseline CD8+ expansion ties to response.

Documented treatment: oral pan-JAK inhibitor, 5-10 mg twice daily. cDNA prepared by RNA extraction and subsequent reverse transcription served as the template for sequencing. Sequenced by immunoSEQ multiplex PCR; TCRdb stores in-frame clones only, minus some. This table has about 180,000 clones, 53% appearing once. Germline CDR1 is SNHLY and CDR2 is FYNNEI. Trimming took off 2 bases at V and 7 bases at J, with 9 bases between the two ends. The CDR3 runs 14 residues. The sequence derives from a human donor with alopecia areata. Sequencing was performed on CD8+ T cells sorted from blood, taken at week 24, from a patient treated with tofacitinib. This chain links TRBV2 with TRBJ1-6; D call uncertain. CDR3 loop: CASSEKGNNSPLHF. CDR3 DNA sequence: TGTGCCAGCAGTGAAAAGGGAAACAATTCACCCCTCCACTTT.